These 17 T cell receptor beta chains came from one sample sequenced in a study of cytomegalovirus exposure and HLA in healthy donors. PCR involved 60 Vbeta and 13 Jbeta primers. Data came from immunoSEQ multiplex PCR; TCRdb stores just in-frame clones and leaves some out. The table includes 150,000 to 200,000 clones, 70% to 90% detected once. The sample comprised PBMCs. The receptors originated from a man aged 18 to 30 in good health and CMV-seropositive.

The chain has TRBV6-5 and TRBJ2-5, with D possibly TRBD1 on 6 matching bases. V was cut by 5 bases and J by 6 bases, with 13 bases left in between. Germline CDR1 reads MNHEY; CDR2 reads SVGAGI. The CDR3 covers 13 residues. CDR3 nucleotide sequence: TGTGCCAGCAGTGAACTCAGGGGTCAGACCCAGTACTTC. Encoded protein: CASSELRGQTQYF.

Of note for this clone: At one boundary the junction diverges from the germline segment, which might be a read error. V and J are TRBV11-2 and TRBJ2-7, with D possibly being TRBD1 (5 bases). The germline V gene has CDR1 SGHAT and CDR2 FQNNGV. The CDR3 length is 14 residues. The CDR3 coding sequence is TGTGCCAGCAGCTTAGATGCGACAGCCTACGGGCAGTACTTC. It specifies CASSLDATAYGQYF.

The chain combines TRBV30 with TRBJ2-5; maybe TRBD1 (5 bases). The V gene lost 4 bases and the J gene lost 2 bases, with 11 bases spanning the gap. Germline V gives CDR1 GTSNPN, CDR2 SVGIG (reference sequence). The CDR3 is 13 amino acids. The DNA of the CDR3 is TGTGCCTGGAATCAGGGCCAACAAGAGACCCAGTACTTC. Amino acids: CAWNQGQQETQYF.

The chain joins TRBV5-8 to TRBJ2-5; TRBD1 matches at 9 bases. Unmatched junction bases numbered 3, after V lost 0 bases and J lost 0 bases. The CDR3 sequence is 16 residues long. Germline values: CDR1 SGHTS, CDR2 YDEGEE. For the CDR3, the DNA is TGTGCCAGCAGCTTGGGGACAGGGGCCTACCAAGAGACCCAGTACTTC. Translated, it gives CASSLGTGAYQETQYF.

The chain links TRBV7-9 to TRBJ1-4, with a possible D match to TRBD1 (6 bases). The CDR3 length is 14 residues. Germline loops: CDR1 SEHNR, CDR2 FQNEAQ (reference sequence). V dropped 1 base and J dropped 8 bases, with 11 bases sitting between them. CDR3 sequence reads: CASSLGRGWEKLFF. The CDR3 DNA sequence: TGTGCCAGCAGCTTAGGCAGGGGTTGGGAAAAACTGTTTTTT.

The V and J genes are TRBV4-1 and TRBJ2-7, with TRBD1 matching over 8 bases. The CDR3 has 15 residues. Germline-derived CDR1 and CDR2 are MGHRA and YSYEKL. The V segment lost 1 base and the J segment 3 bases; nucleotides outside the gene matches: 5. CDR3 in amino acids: CASSQVRTGIYEQYF. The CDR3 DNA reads TGCGCCAGCAGCCAAGTTAGGACAGGGATCTACGAGCAGTACTTC.

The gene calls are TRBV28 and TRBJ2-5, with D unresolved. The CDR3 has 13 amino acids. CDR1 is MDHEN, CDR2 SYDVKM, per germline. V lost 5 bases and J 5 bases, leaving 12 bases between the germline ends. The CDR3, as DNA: TGTGCCAGCAGTCTCCCCTTCGCGGAGACCCAGTACTTC. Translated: CASSLPFAETQYF.

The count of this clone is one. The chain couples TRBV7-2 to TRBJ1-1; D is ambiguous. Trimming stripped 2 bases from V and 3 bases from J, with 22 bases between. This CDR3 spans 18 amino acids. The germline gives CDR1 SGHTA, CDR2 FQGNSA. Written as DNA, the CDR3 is TGTGCCAGCAGCTTAATCGGGGTAAGGGTTGTTTCGGACACTGAAGCTTTCTTT. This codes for CASSLIGVRVVSDTEAFF.

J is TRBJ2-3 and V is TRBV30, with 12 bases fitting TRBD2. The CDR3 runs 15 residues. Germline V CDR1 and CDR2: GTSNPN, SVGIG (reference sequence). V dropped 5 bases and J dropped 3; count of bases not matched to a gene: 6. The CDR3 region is CAWGLAGGKTDTQYF. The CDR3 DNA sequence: TGTGCCTGGGGTCTAGCGGGGGGGAAGACAGATACGCAGTATTTT. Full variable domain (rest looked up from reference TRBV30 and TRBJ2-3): SQTIHQWPATLVQPVGSPLSLECTVEGTSNPNLYWYRQAAGRGLQLLFYSVGIGQISSEVPQNLSASRPQDRQFILSSKKLLLSDSGFYLCAWGLAGGKTDTQYFGPGTRLTVL.

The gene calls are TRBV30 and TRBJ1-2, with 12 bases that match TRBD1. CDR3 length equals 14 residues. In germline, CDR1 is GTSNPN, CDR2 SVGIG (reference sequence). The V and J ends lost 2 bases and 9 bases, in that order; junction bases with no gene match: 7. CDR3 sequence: CAWSPGTGGVSYTF. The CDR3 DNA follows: TGTGCCTGGAGTCCCGGGACAGGGGGCGTAAGCTACACCTTC.

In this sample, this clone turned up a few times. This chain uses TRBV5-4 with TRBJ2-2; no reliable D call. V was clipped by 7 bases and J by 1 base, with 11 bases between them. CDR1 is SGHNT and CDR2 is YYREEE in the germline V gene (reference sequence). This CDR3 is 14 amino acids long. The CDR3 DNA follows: TGTGCCAGCGGCGGCAAATTGAACACCGGGGAGCTGTTTTTT. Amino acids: CASGGKLNTGELFF. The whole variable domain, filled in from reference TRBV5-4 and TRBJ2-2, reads ETGVTQSPTHLIKTRGQQVTLRCSSQSGHNTVSWYQQALGQGPQFIFQYYREEENGRGNFPPRFSGLQFPNYSSELNVNALELDDSALYLCASGGKLNTGELFFGEGSRLTVL.

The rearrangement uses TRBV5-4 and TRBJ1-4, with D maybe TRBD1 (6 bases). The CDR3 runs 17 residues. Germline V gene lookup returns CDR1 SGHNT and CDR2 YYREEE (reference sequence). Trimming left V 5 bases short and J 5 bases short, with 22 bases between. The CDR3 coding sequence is TGTGCCAGCAGTTTTAATTCAGGGGATCCGGGAAATGAAAAACTGTTTTTT. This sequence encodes CASSFNSGDPGNEKLFF.

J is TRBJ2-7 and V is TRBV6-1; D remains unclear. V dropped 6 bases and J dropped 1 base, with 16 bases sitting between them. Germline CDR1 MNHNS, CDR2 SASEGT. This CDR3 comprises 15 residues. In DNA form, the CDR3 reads TGTGCCAGCAGCCCGGTTATTCGGTTTTCCTACGAGCAGTACTTC. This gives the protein CASSPVIRFSYEQYF.

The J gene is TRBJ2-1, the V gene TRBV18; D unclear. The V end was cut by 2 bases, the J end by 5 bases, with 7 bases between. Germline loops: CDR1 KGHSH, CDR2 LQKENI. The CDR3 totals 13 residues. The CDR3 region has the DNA TGTGCCAGCTCACCAGTGGCAGACAATGAGCAGTTCTTC. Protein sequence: CASSPVADNEQFF. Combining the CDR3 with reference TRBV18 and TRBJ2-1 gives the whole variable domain NAGVMQNPRHLVRRRGQEARLRCSPMKGHSHVYWYRQLPEEGLKFMVYLQKENIIDESGMPKERFSAEFPKEGPSILRIQQVVRGDSAAYFCASSPVADNEQFFGPGTRLTVL.

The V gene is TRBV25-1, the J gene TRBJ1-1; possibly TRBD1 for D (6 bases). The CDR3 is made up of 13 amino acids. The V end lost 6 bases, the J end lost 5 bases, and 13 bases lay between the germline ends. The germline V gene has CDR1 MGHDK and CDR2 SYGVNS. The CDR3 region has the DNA TGTGCCAGCAGGTCCGGGGGGGCAACTGAAGCTTTCTTT. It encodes CASRSGGATEAFF.

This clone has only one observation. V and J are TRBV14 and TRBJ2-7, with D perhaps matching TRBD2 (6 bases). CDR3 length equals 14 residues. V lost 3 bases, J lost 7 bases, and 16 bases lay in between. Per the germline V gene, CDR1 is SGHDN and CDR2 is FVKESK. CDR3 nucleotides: TGTGCCAGCAGCCAGGACTATCCCCCCGGGGAGCAGTACTTC. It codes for CASSQDYPPGEQYF.

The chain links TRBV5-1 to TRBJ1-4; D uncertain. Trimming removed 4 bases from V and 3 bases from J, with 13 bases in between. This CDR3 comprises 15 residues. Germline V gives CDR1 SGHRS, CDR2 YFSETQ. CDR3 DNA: TGCGCCAGCAGCATCGGGTCATCAGCTAATGAAAAACTGTTTTTT. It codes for CASSIGSSANEKLFF. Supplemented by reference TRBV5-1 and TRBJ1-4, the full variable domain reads KAGVTQTPRYLIKTRGQQVTLSCSPISGHRSVSWYQQTPGQGLQFLFEYFSETQRNKGNFPGRFSGRQFSNSRSEMNVSTLELGDSALYLCASSIGSSANEKLFFGSGTQLSVL.